One sample yielded the 27 T cell receptor beta chains listed below, sequenced in a study of post-analysis software for immune sequencing data. General study results and limits: Five TRBV segments appeared more often in patients than in controls, and TRBV5-6, TRBV5-1 and TRBV20-1 were among these.

Their specific antigens are unknown. Incorporated into the TCR beta cDNA libraries were unique molecular identifiers, which served to reduce PCR and sequencing biases. TCRdb redid the calling of the PCR reads with MiXCR, one entry per CDR3 protein. The sample lists about 770,000 distinct CDR3 sequences, approximately 44% occurring once. Material for sequencing was blood. The receptor set was obtained from a girl between 10 and 17 years old with multiple sclerosis.

This clonotype was seen a few times. The chain is built from TRBV6-5 and TRBJ1-2, with 11 bases matching TRBD1. Trimming removed 4 bases from V and 4 bases from J; junction bases left unmatched: 8. The CDR3 has 16 amino acids. CDR1 and CDR2 (germline): MNHEY, SVGAGI. The CDR3 DNA follows: TGTGCCAGCAGTTCATCACGGACAGGGGGCGGCTATGGCTACACCTTC. As protein: CASSSSRTGGGYGYTF.

The rearrangement joins TRBV12-3 or TRBV12-4 to TRBJ2-7, with 9 bases matching TRBD2. J gave up 5 bases and V 6 bases, and 17 bases lay outside the gene matches. This CDR3 has 17 amino acids. The CDR3 protein is CASSLQLAGAVPHEQYF. Here the CDR3 DNA reads TGTGCCAGCAGCCTTCAATTAGCGGGAGCGGTCCCCCACGAGCAGTACTTC.

The chain uses TRBV7-2 and TRBJ1-5, with D perhaps matching TRBD1 (6 bases). The CDR3 consists of 16 residues. The germline gives CDR1 SGHTA, CDR2 FQGNSA. The V end lost 4 bases, the J end lost 1 base, and 14 bases lay between the germline ends. The CDR3 sequence: CASSYAGAWSNQPQHF. The CDR3 bases are TGTGCCAGCAGCTACGCAGGGGCTTGGAGCAATCAGCCCCAGCATTTT.

This clonotype was counted only a few times. The gene calls are TRBV20-1 and TRBJ1-2; no clear D. Germline CDR1 reads DFQATT; CDR2 reads SNEGSKA (reference sequence). This CDR3 has 11 amino acids. With 5 bases removed from V and 4 bases from J, the gap between germline ends came to 8 bases. The CDR3 DNA follows: TGCAGTGCTCCGTTGACCTATGGCTACACCTTC. It yields the protein CSAPLTYGYTF.

This clonotype was recorded a few times. The V call is TRBV20-1, the J call TRBJ2-3; 8 bases are a match to TRBD2. Trimming removed 6 bases from V and 4 bases from J; junction bases left unmatched: 12. Germline V gene sequence: CDR1 DFQATT, CDR2 SNEGSKA (reference sequence). This CDR3 is built from 15 residues. The CDR3 sequence is CSAPRAGGGADTQYF. The CDR3 bases are TGCAGTGCCCCCCGTGCGGGAGGAGGAGCAGATACGCAGTATTTT.

The chain links TRBV6-2 or TRBV6-3 to TRBJ2-7; D gene ambiguous. Trimming left V 2 bases short and J 6 bases short, with 5 bases between. Germline CDR1 reads MNHEY; CDR2 reads SVGEGT. The CDR3 is 11 amino acids. The CDR3 bases are TGTGCCAGCAGTTACGGAACCGAGCAGTACTTC. Protein: CASSYGTEQYF.

The chain recombines TRBV20-1 with TRBJ1-2; D is unclear. CDR1 and CDR2 (germline): DFQATT, SNEGSKA (reference sequence). V was cut by 1 base and J by 1 base, with 13 bases left in between. The length of the CDR3 is 15 residues. DNA of the CDR3: TGCAGTGCTAGAGCGGACGGGAGTGATAACTATGGCTACACCTTC. This gives the protein CSARADGSDNYGYTF.

Only a few counts were recorded for this clonotype. The gene calls are TRBV6-2 or TRBV6-3 and TRBJ2-7; TRBD2 matches at 9 bases. Trimming cost V 3 bases and J 3 bases; bases outside gene matches: 9. Germline V lookup: CDR1 MNHEY, CDR2 SVGEGT. This CDR3 has 16 residues. CDR3 region: CASSYSGRSIGYEQYF. The CDR3 DNA is TGTGCCAGCAGTTATAGCGGGAGATCGATTGGCTACGAGCAGTACTTC.

This clonotype occurred a few times. The rearrangement links TRBV14 to TRBJ2-3; D not resolved. The V and J ends lost 0 bases and 1 base respectively, with 8 bases between them. Germline V lookup: CDR1 SGHDN, CDR2 FVKESK. The CDR3 length is 15 residues. This CDR3 is CASSQDLSRTDTQYF. In nucleotides, the CDR3 is TGTGCCAGCAGCCAAGATTTAAGCCGCACAGATACGCAGTATTTT.

The chain employs TRBV20-1 and TRBJ2-7; the D is unclear. CDR3 length: 13 residues. Germline V CDR1 and CDR2: DFQATT, SNEGSKA (reference sequence). The V end was cut by 6 bases, the J end by 2 bases, with 14 bases between. The CDR3, as DNA: TGCAGTGCCATGGGGTCAGTCACCTACGAGCAGTACTTC. It codes for CSAMGSVTYEQYF.

Notes on this clonotype: The junction shows a germline mismatch at one end, possibly a read error. The chain links TRBV20-1 to TRBJ2-5; 7 bases fit TRBD2. The closer fit of TRBJ2-7 to the DNA end suggests the J call may be wrong. The CDR3 is 14 amino acids. Germline V CDR1 and CDR2: DFQATT, SNEGSKA (reference sequence). CDR3 bases: TGCAATGCTAGAATTCCGGGACTACCCTACGAGCAGTACTTC. Translating it yields CNARIPGLPYEQYF.

This chain links TRBV12-3 or TRBV12-4 with TRBJ2-7, with D maybe TRBD2 (6 bases). V lost 2 bases and J lost 2, with 10 bases in between. The CDR3 covers 14 residues. This CDR3 reads CASSLHGSPYEQYV. The DNA of the CDR3 is TGTGCCAGCAGTTTACACGGGAGTCCCTACGAGCAGTACGTC.

This chain connects TRBV6-2 or TRBV6-3 to TRBJ2-5, with D unresolved. The ends were cut back, 0 bases at V and 0 bases at J, with 8 bases in the middle. The CDR3 runs 15 residues. Germline values: CDR1 MNHEY, CDR2 SVGEGT. The DNA of the CDR3 is TGTGCCAGCAGTTACTCGGCCGGAGACCAAGAGACCCAGTACTTC. It codes for CASSYSAGDQETQYF.

This clonotype was found a few times. The chain has TRBV7-3 and TRBJ2-7; D possibly uses TRBD1 or TRBD2 (5 bases each). Trimming took off 4 bases at V and 0 bases at J, with 7 bases between the two ends. The germline gives CDR1 SGHTA, CDR2 FQGTGA. CDR3 length equals 13 residues. CDR3: CASSWDGSYEQYF. The DNA for the CDR3 is TGTGCCAGCAGCTGGGACGGCTCCTACGAGCAGTACTTC.

This clonotype was seen a handful of times. The CDR3 loop is CASSFGADPSYYGYTF. The CDR3 nucleotides read TGTGCCAGCAGTTTTGGGGCAGACCCCTCCTACTATGGCTACACCTTC. V usage is TRBV12-3 or TRBV12-4 and J usage is TRBJ1-2, with D possibly TRBD1 on 5 matching bases. CDR3 size: 16 residues. V lost 3 bases and J 3 bases, leaving 17 bases between the germline ends.

The chain's CDR3 is CATSDLGAKTQYF. The CDR3 bases are TGTGCCACCAGTGATTTGGGGGCCAAGACCCAGTACTTC. The genes are TRBV24-1 and TRBJ2-5; tentatively, D is TRBD1 (5 bases). CDR1 KGHDR and CDR2 SFDVKD come from the germline V gene. The CDR3 is 13 residues long. Trimming removed 0 bases at V and 6 bases at J, with 7 bases between.

V is TRBV11-3 and J is TRBJ2-1; no reliable D call. CDR3 length equals 18 residues. The ends were cut back, 7 bases at V and 0 bases at J, with 22 bases in the middle. The germline CDR1 and CDR2 sequences are SGHNT and YENEEA. CDR3 loop: CASNPRILGGSSYNEQFF. CDR3 sequence (DNA): TGTGCCAGCAACCCGAGGATCTTGGGCGGCAGCTCCTACAATGAGCAGTTCTTC.

The chain employs TRBV10-3 and TRBJ1-1, with D maybe TRBD1 (5 bases). From germline, CDR1 is ENHRY and CDR2 SYGVKD. V dropped 0 bases and J dropped 2 bases, with 10 bases sitting between them. This CDR3 has 15 amino acids. The CDR3 DNA is TGTGCCATCAGTGAGTCTAGGGGCAGTAACACTGAAGCTTTCTTT. Protein: CAISESRGSNTEAFF.

The chain has TRBV29-1 and TRBJ2-5; maybe TRBD1 (5 bases). Trimming took off 4 bases at V and 2 bases at J, with 11 bases between the two ends. CDR3 length: 13 residues. The germline V gene encodes CDR1 SQVTM and CDR2 ANQGSEA. The CDR3 region is CSVGTGFQETQYF. DNA of the CDR3: TGCAGCGTTGGAACAGGTTTTCAAGAGACCCAGTACTTC.

The rearrangement uses TRBV7-8 and TRBJ2-3; weak D call: TRBD2 (6 bases). The CDR3 extends over 16 amino acids. Germline values: CDR1 SGHVS, CDR2 FQNEAQ. The V and J ends lost 1 base and 1 base respectively, with 12 bases between them. The CDR3 reads CASSLGGGTGTDTQYF. The DNA of the CDR3 is TGTGCCAGCAGCTTAGGTGGCGGGACTGGCACAGATACGCAGTATTTT.

The V gene is TRBV13, the J gene TRBJ1-2; D gene ambiguous. This CDR3 has 13 amino acids. V shed 0 bases and J shed 3 bases, with 5 bases lying between them. Germline V gives CDR1 PRHDT, CDR2 FYEKMQ (reference sequence). The CDR3 spells CASSLGMDYGYTF. CDR3 coding DNA: TGTGCCAGCAGCTTAGGAATGGACTATGGCTACACCTTC.

This clonotype has just a few counts. This chain's CDR3 is CSARDKGYNEQFF. CDR3 in DNA: TGCAGTGCTAGAGATAAGGGCTACAATGAGCAGTTCTTC. The chain employs TRBV20-1 and TRBJ2-1, with D uncertain. The ends were cut back, 0 bases at V and 3 bases at J, with 6 bases in the middle. The CDR3 covers 13 residues. Germline CDR1 DFQATT, CDR2 SNEGSKA (reference sequence).

The chain carries TRBV20-1 and TRBJ2-7; D possibly corresponds to TRBD2 (7 bases). The J call may not be correct, given that the DNA end is closer to TRBJ2-5. Germline CDR1 and CDR2: DFQATT and SNEGSKA (reference sequence). This CDR3 region has 16 residues. CDR3 coding DNA: TGCAGTGCTAGACACACAGCCGGGGGGCGAGGGGAGACCCAGTACTTC. Protein: CSARHTAGGRGETQYF.

V and J are TRBV12-3 or TRBV12-4 and TRBJ2-1, with D tentatively TRBD2 (7 bases). This CDR3 has 16 amino acids. V lost 6 bases and J lost 2, with 17 bases in between. CDR3 DNA sequence: TGTGCCAGCAGCCGGGGGGCCAGCCTCCCCTACAATGAGCAGTTCTTC. This encodes CASSRGASLPYNEQFF.

The chain couples TRBV24-1 to TRBJ2-5; TRBD1 is a possible D gene (6 bases). V was shortened by 4 bases and J by 2 bases, with 16 bases between the two germline ends. CDR1 and CDR2 (germline): KGHDR, SFDVKD. This CDR3 has 16 residues. The CDR3: CATSDPDRSGQETQYF. The CDR3 DNA is TGTGCCACCAGTGACCCAGACAGGTCGGGGCAAGAGACCCAGTACTTC.

A few counts support this clonotype. The V gene is TRBV11-2, the J gene TRBJ1-4, with D tentatively TRBD1 (5 bases). CDR1 SGHAT and CDR2 FQNNGV come from the germline V gene. The length of the CDR3 is 15 residues. Between the trimmed V and J ends, which lost 4 bases and 7 bases, there was a span of 16 bases. Here the CDR3 reads CASSSRTQRGEKLFF. CDR3 bases: TGTGCCAGCAGCTCGCGGACGCAAAGGGGTGAAAAACTGTTTTTT.

The chain carries TRBV27 and TRBJ2-3; D call uncertain. CDR3 length equals 13 residues. The germline CDR1 and CDR2 sequences are MNHEY and SMNVEV (reference sequence). The V end was cut by 3 bases, the J end by 5 bases, with 9 bases between. This chain's CDR3 is CASSLIAKDTQYF. CDR3 bases: TGTGCCAGCAGTTTGATCGCAAAAGATACGCAGTATTTT.